The 16 T cell receptor beta chains listed next were all sequenced from one sample in a study of PD-1 blockade in mismatch repair-deficient tumors. Repertoires were generated with immunoSEQ multiplex PCR, while TCRdb's copy carries only in-frame clones and drops some. The data show 38,000 or so clones, 70% to 90% seen once. The material was peripheral blood, obtained roughly 76 weeks after starting pembrolizumab. These receptors were collected from an adult with mismatch repair-deficient cancer.

The CDR3 spells CASSLDGSWGELFF. CDR3 sequence (DNA): TGTGCCAGCAGCTTAGATGGGAGTTGGGGGGAGCTGTTTTTT. The J gene is TRBJ2-2, the V gene TRBV11-3; TRBD2 might be the D (5 bases). The germline V and J ends were trimmed by 0 bases and 8 bases, with 10 bases remaining between them. The CDR3 runs to 14 residues. Per the germline V gene, CDR1 is SGHNT and CDR2 is YENEEA.

The rearrangement joins TRBV18 to TRBJ2-3; D is unclear. Germline V gene lookup returns CDR1 KGHSH and CDR2 LQKENI. V gave up 0 bases and J gave up 4 bases, with 5 bases separating them. This CDR3 has 13 residues. The CDR3 DNA reads TGTGCCAGCTCACCACCCTCTCCAGATACGCAGTATTTT. Amino acids: CASSPPSPDTQYF.

This clone showed up just a few times. Here the CDR3 reads CASSDTDRGSDTQYF. The CDR3 nucleotides are TGTGCCAGCAGTGATACGGACAGGGGGTCAGATACGCAGTATTTT. The rearrangement links TRBV6-4 to TRBJ2-3; 10 bases agree with TRBD1. J was trimmed by 4 bases and V by 3 bases; bases with no gene match: 4. Germline V lookup: CDR1 MRHNA, CDR2 SNTAGT. The CDR3 length is 15 residues.

This sequence joins TRBV11-2 and TRBJ2-3, with D perhaps matching TRBD1 (7 bases). The V gene lost 5 bases and the J gene lost 3 bases, with 15 bases spanning the gap. Germline V gene data show CDR1 as SGHAT and CDR2 as FQNNGV. This CDR3 contains 15 residues. DNA of the CDR3: TGTGCCAGCAGCCCGCGGGACAGAACGACAGATACGCAGTATTTT. It is translated as CASSPRDRTTDTQYF.

The rearrangement uses TRBV9 and TRBJ2-1; D gene unclear. Per the germline V gene, CDR1 is SGDLS and CDR2 is YYNGEE. This CDR3 is built from 14 residues. V was pared by 0 bases and J by 6 bases, with 10 bases between. CDR3 region: CASSVVGSSNEQFF. CDR3 in DNA: TGTGCCAGCAGCGTAGTTGGGTCGTCCAATGAGCAGTTCTTC. Combining the CDR3 with reference TRBV9 and TRBJ2-1 gives the whole variable domain DSGVTQTPKHLITATGQRVTLRCSPRSGDLSVYWYQQSLDQGLQFLIQYYNGEERAKGNILERFSAQQFPDLHSELNLSSLELGDSALYFCASSVVGSSNEQFFGPGTRLTVL.

The chain is built from TRBV4-3 and TRBJ2-4; D may be TRBD1 or TRBD2 (5 bases each). Germline CDR1 and CDR2: LGHNA and YSLEER. Trimming left V 1 base short and J 8 bases short, with 21 bases between. The CDR3 loop spans 17 amino acids. The CDR3 here is CASSQAYGTGRWDIQYF. The CDR3 DNA sequence: TGCGCCAGCAGCCAAGCCTACGGGACCGGAAGGTGGGACATTCAGTACTTC.

This rearrangement joins TRBV5-1 to TRBJ1-2, with 10 bases lining up with TRBD1. CDR1 and CDR2 from the germline V gene are SGHRS and YFSETQ. The CDR3 covers 16 residues. V lost 0 bases and J lost 3; bases outside the gene matches: 5. The CDR3 bases are TGCGCCAGCAGCTTGGAGGGGACAGGGGAGGACTATGGCTACACCTTC. Protein sequence: CASSLEGTGEDYGYTF.

This clone was observed a few times. This chain's CDR3 is CASSPPEDRVAEQYF. CDR3 bases: TGTGCCAGCAGCCCACCTGAGGACAGGGTGGCCGAGCAGTACTTC. V and J are TRBV7-9 and TRBJ2-7; 8 nucleotides match TRBD1. In germline, CDR1 is SEHNR, CDR2 FQNEAQ (reference sequence). The J segment lost 6 bases and the V segment lost 5 bases, leaving 12 bases of the junction unmatched. The CDR3 runs 15 residues.

The chain carries TRBV15 and TRBJ2-4, with 10 bases matching TRBD2. Germline trimming cut 6 bases from V and 4 bases from J; bases unmatched to any gene: 6. The CDR3 length is 15 residues. CDR1 LNHNV and CDR2 YYDKDF come from the germline V gene (reference sequence). CDR3 nucleotide sequence: TGTGCCACCAGTGAAGCGGGAGGGGTAAAAAACATTCAGTACTTC. Protein sequence: CATSEAGGVKNIQYF. Based on the CDR3 plus reference TRBV15 and TRBJ2-4, the full variable domain is DAMVIQNPRYQVTQFGKPVTLSCSQTLNHNVMYWYQQKSSQAPKLLFHYYDKDFNNEADTPDNFQSRRPNTSFCFLDIRSPGLGDTAMYLCATSEAGGVKNIQYFGAGTRLSVL.

This chain connects TRBV13 to TRBJ2-1; D is undetermined. Germline CDR1 and CDR2: PRHDT and FYEKMQ (reference sequence). The CDR3 covers 15 residues. The V and J ends lost 5 bases and 10 bases respectively, with 21 bases between them. DNA of the CDR3: TGTGCCAGCAGCGCTGATCGTCCCGGCCAATACGAGCAGTTCTTC. Encoded protein: CASSADRPGQYEQFF.

The CDR3 is CASSYRASSTDTQYF. The CDR3 nucleotides are TGTGCCAGCAGCTACCGAGCGTCTAGCACAGATACGCAGTATTTT. The genes are TRBV7-9 and TRBJ2-3; D uncertain. V was shortened by 4 bases and J by 0 bases, with 11 bases between the two germline ends. From germline, CDR1 is SEHNR and CDR2 FQNEAQ (reference sequence). The length of the CDR3 is 15 residues.

The gene calls are TRBV6-4 and TRBJ1-5, with D possibly TRBD1 on 5 matching bases. The CDR3 totals 17 residues. CDR1 is MRHNA, CDR2 SNTAGT, per germline. Between the trimmed V and J ends, which lost 2 bases and 4 bases, there was a span of 18 bases. CDR3 amino acids: CASSDILRGKGNQPQHF. CDR3 DNA: TGTGCCAGCAGTGACATCCTTAGGGGAAAGGGGAATCAGCCCCAGCATTTT.

This clone occurred once. The chain uses TRBV11-3 and TRBJ2-7; 9 bases are shared with TRBD1. V shed 5 bases and J 6 bases; nucleotides not matched to a gene: 11. The CDR3 is 15 residues long. Germline V gene lookup returns CDR1 SGHNT and CDR2 YENEEA. Here the CDR3 DNA reads TGTGCCAGCAGCCCCCTCCGGACAGGGGTCTCCGAGCAGTACTTC. This sequence encodes CASSPLRTGVSEQYF.

The rearrangement uses TRBV9 and TRBJ2-1; 14 bases agree with TRBD2. This CDR3 has 15 amino acids. Trimming removed 4 bases from V and 9 bases from J; junction bases left unmatched: 6. CDR1 is SGDLS, CDR2 YYNGEE, per germline. In nucleotides, the CDR3 is TGTGCCAGCAGCCCTTCCGGGACTAGCGGGAGTGAGCAGTTCTTC. Translating it yields CASSPSGTSGSEQFF.

V gene TRBV2 combines with J gene TRBJ2-1; 11 bases match TRBD2. The CDR3 is made up of 16 amino acids. Germline CDR1 reads SNHLY; CDR2 reads FYNNEI. After removal of 5 bases from V and 4 bases from J, the junction contained 7 bases not matched to a gene. Here the CDR3 DNA reads TGTGCCAGCAGTCCTGGACTAGCGGGTCTATACAATGAGCAGTTCTTC. Translated, it gives CASSPGLAGLYNEQFF.

CDR3 nucleotide sequence: TGTGCTAGTGGTTTGGGTAGGGAGCGGGGTACCGATACGCAGTATTTT. Translating it yields CASGLGRERGTDTQYF. The chain joins TRBV12-5 to TRBJ2-3, with 7 bases that match TRBD2. The CDR3 runs to 16 residues. Germline V gene data show CDR1 as LGHNT and CDR2 as FRNRAP. The junction had 10 bases not matched to a gene; V was cut back by 1 base and J by 6 bases.